This TCR beta chain was captured in a study of CD8+ T cells in alopecia areata. Study context: Severity of treated patients was scored by affected scalp percentage. Points from the study as a whole: Alopecia totalis/universalis scalp especially showed more expanded CD8+ clones than normal scalp. The presence of one nonresponder keeps the tie between baseline CD8+ expansion and response uncertain.

Treatment specified: oral pan-JAK inhibitor, 5-10 mg twice daily. Lesional scalp punch biopsies and peripheral blood came from alopecia areata patients. RNA extraction was followed by reverse transcription into cDNA, which acted as the sequencing template. Here immunoSEQ multiplex PCR was the method, and the copy in TCRdb shows in-frame clones only, minus some. The sample consists of roughly 190,000 clones, about three fifths of them appearing once. CDR3 size: 13 residues. From germline, CDR1 is SGHNT and CDR2 YYREEE (reference sequence). V gave up 4 bases and J gave up 5 bases, with 11 bases separating them. Concerning this clone itself: The antigen is not known.

The chain uses TRBV5-4 and TRBJ2-3; weak D call: TRBD1 (5 bases). The sequencing used CD4+ T cells sorted from blood, collected at week 4, from a patient treated with tofacitinib. The receptor was derived from a human donor with alopecia areata. This CDR3 reads CASSPPREDTQYF. The CDR3 region has the DNA TGTGCCAGCAGCCCCCCCAGGGAAGATACGCAGTATTTT.